A selection of T cell receptor beta chains follows, all from one sample in a study of post-analysis software for immune sequencing data. TCRdb reanalysed the PCR reads using MiXCR and keeps one entry per CDR3 protein. The profile covers about 770,000 distinct CDR3 sequences, with more than 45% appearing a single time and around 4.7% taken by the ten largest. Sample: blood. The receptors come from a girl aged 5 to 17 with multiple sclerosis. The CDR3 runs from the conserved cysteine through the conserved F or W. A D gene is named only where the DNA matches it firmly. Some rows mark clone size as missing; the rest say once, few, many or name a class of expanded clone.

D gene,J gene,V gene,clone size,CDR3 protein,CDR3 DNA
-,TRBJ2-7,TRBV7-9,-,CASSTASHEQYF,TGTGCCAGCAGCACCGCCTCACACGAGCAGTACTTC
-,TRBJ2-1,TRBV7-9,-,CASSTAESSYNEQFF,TGTGCCAGCAGCACGGCGGAGAGCTCCTACAATGAGCAGTTCTTC
-,TRBJ2-7,TRBV15,few,CATSRELSYEQYF,TGTGCCACCAGCAGAGAACTGAGTTACGAGCAGTACTTC
TRBD1,TRBJ2-7,TRBV7-2,few,CASSLATGYEQYF,TGTGCCAGCAGCTTAGCGACAGGGTACGAGCAGTACTTC
-,TRBJ2-3,TRBV12-3/TRBV12-4,once,CASTCVGTDTQYF,TGTGCCAGCACCTGCGTGGGCACAGATACGCAGTATTTT
-,TRBJ2-4,TRBV28,-,CASSLLSENIQYF,TGTGCCAGCAGTTTATTGAGCGAAAACATTCAGTACTTC
-,TRBJ2-3,TRBV20-1,-,CSARSDLRSTDTQYF,TGCAGTGCTCGCTCGGACCTGCGTAGCACAGATACGCAGTATTTT
-,TRBJ2-3,TRBV15,-,CATNRDSAIPDTQYF,TGTGCCACCAACAGAGATTCCGCGATTCCAGATACGCAGTATTTT
-,TRBJ2-3,TRBV12-3/TRBV12-4,-,CASSLGPGGTDTQYF,TGTGCCAGCAGTTTAGGCCCCGGGGGAACAGATACGCAGTATTTT
-,TRBJ1-1,TRBV7-9,-,CASSQEVNTEAFF,TGTGCCAGCAGCCAGGAGGTTAACACTGAAGCTTTCTTT
-,TRBJ2-3,TRBV29-1,many,CSSRGSSDADTQYF,TGCAGCTCTCGGGGTAGTTCGGACGCAGATACGCAGTATTTT
TRBD2,TRBJ2-3,TRBV7-2,-,CASSFRLAGARTDTQYF,TGTGCCAGCAGCTTTAGACTAGCGGGAGCTCGCACAGATACGCAGTATTTT
-,TRBJ2-7,TRBV7-2,-,CASSLGVGSLGEQYF,TGTGCCAGCAGCTTAGGTGTCGGGAGCCTAGGCGAGCAGTACTTC
TRBD1,TRBJ2-6,TRBV15,-,CATSSPGQVDLSGANVLTF,TGTGCCACCAGCAGTCCTGGACAGGTGGATCTCTCTGGGGCCAACGTCCTGACTTTC
TRBD2,TRBJ2-1,TRBV15,-,CATGLAGPYNEQFF,TGTGCCACGGGACTAGCGGGCCCTTACAATGAGCAGTTCTTC
-,TRBJ1-6,TRBV7-2,-,CASSRGHSNSPLHF,TGTGCCAGCAGCCGGGGACACAGTAATTCACCCCTCCACTTT
TRBD2,TRBJ2-5,TRBV20-1,few,CSARVSGTRGETQYF,TGCAGTGCTAGAGTTAGCGGGACCCGGGGGGAGACCCAGTACTTC
TRBD1,TRBJ1-1,TRBV29-1,few,CSVESGGAEAFF,TGCAGCGTTGAGTCAGGGGGCGCTGAAGCTTTCTTT
-,TRBJ2-3,TRBV5-1,few,CASSLEDSRITDTQYF,TGCGCCAGCAGCTTGGAGGACAGCCGTATCACAGATACGCAGTATTTT
-,TRBJ2-7,TRBV4-3,few,CASSQDRQLLEQYF,TGCGCCAGCAGCCAAGATCGGCAGTTGCTCGAGCAGTACTTC
TRBD2,TRBJ2-5,TRBV7-2,-,CASSGTGTSRETQYF,TGTGCCAGCAGCGGAACCGGGACTAGCAGGGAGACCCAGTACTTC
TRBD1,TRBJ2-7,TRBV20-1,-,CSALRQGSTYEQYF,TGCAGTGCCCTACGACAGGGGAGTACCTACGAGCAGTACTTC
TRBD1,TRBJ1-2,TRBV9,few,CASSRGDRANYGYTF,TGTGCCAGCAGCAGAGGAGACAGGGCTAACTATGGCTACACCTTC
TRBD1,TRBJ2-5,TRBV20-1,few,CSAGLGTGFETQYF,TGCAGTGCGGGTTTGGGGACAGGGTTCGAGACCCAGTACTTC
TRBD2,TRBJ2-3,TRBV12-3/TRBV12-4,-,CASSSGDGGTDTQYF,TGTGCCAGCAGTAGCGGGGATGGAGGGACAGATACGCAGTATTTT
-,TRBJ2-1,TRBV12-3/TRBV12-4,many,CASSPKGKHNEQFF,TGTGCCAGCAGCCCCAAGGGCAAGCACAATGAGCAGTTCTTC
TRBD2,TRBJ2-1,TRBV7-2,-,CASSLTSGSHHEQFF,TGTGCCAGCAGCTTGACTAGCGGGAGTCATCATGAGCAGTTCTTC
-,TRBJ2-5,TRBV28,few,CASSFTEETQYF,TGTGCCAGCAGTTTCACTGAAGAGACCCAGTACTTC
TRBD2,TRBJ2-1,TRBV7-3,-,CASGSRLAGHNEQFF,TGTGCCAGCGGGTCAAGGCTAGCGGGCCACAATGAGCAGTTCTTC
-,TRBJ2-6,TRBV13,-,CASSSPGGGSGANVLTF,TGTGCCAGCAGCTCCCCCGGTGGGGGCTCTGGGGCCAACGTCCTGACTTTC
-,TRBJ2-1,TRBV12-3/TRBV12-4,-,CASSPSGAKSLGEQFF,TGTGCCAGCAGTCCTTCTGGGGCTAAGTCACTGGGTGAGCAGTTCTTC
TRBD1,TRBJ2-4,TRBV15,few,CATSRRDRGENIQYF,TGTGCCACCAGCAGACGGGACAGGGGGGAAAACATTCAGTACTTC
TRBD2,TRBJ2-7,TRBV28,-,CASNSGLAGDYEQYF,TGTGCCAGCAATTCTGGGCTAGCGGGGGACTACGAGCAGTACTTC